The T cell receptor beta chain described here comes from a study of cytotoxic CD8 clonotypes in ibrutinib-treated CLL. Findings of the study overall: The study found baseline clonality above age-matched healthy donors, tracking circulating CD8+ T-cell counts.

Generated by immunoSEQ multiplex PCR, the TCRdb table keeps only in-frame clones and is missing some. The sample consists of approximately 320,000 clones, roughly 70% of them appearing once. The CDR3 runs to 14 residues. V dropped 5 bases and J dropped 4 bases, with 14 bases sitting between them. Germline V lookup: CDR1 MNHEY, CDR2 SVGAGI. Genomic DNA in a quantity of about 2.1 micrograms was derived from cryopreserved PBMCs for TCR beta libraries. Details on this clone: Antigen specificity is unknown.

The clonotype comes from a human donor with chronic lymphocytic leukemia. Sequencing was performed on PBMCs, taken after 36 months of ibrutinib treatment. The rearrangement links TRBV6-5 to TRBJ1-1; no reliable D call. The CDR3 loop reads CASSEVSMATEAFF. CDR3 nucleotides: TGTGCCAGCAGTGAAGTCAGTATGGCCACTGAAGCTTTCTTT.